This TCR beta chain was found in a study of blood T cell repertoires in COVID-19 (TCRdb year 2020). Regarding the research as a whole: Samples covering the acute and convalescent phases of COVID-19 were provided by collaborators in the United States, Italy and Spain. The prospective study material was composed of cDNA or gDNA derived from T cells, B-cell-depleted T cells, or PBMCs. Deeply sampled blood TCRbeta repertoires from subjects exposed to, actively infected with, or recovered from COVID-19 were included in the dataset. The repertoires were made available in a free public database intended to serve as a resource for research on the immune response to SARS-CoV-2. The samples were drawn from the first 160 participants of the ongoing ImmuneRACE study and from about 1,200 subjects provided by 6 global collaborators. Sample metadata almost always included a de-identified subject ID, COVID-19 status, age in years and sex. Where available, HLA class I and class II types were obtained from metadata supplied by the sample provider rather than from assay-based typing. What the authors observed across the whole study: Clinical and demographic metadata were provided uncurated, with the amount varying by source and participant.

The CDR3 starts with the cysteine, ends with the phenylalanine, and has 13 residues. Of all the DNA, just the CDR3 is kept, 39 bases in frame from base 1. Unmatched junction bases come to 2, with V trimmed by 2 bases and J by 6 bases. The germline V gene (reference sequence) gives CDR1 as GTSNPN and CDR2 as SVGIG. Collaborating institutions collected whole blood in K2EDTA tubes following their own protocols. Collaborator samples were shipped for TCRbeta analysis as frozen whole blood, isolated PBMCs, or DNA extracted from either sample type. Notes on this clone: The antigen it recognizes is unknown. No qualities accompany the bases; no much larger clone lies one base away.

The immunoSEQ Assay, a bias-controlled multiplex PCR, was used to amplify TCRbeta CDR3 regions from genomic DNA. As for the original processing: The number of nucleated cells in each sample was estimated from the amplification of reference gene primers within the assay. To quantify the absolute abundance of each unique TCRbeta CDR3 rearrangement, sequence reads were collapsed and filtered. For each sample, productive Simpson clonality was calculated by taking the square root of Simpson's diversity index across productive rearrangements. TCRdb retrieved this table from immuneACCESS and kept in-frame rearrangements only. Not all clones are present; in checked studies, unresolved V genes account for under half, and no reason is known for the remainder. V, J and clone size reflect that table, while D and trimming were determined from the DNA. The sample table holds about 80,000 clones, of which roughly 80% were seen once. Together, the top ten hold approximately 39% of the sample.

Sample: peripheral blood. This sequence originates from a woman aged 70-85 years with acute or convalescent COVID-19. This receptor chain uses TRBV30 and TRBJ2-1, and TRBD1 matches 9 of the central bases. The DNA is TGTGCCTGGAGTCAGGACAGGGGCAATGAGCAGTTCTTC. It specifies CAWSQDRGNEQFF.